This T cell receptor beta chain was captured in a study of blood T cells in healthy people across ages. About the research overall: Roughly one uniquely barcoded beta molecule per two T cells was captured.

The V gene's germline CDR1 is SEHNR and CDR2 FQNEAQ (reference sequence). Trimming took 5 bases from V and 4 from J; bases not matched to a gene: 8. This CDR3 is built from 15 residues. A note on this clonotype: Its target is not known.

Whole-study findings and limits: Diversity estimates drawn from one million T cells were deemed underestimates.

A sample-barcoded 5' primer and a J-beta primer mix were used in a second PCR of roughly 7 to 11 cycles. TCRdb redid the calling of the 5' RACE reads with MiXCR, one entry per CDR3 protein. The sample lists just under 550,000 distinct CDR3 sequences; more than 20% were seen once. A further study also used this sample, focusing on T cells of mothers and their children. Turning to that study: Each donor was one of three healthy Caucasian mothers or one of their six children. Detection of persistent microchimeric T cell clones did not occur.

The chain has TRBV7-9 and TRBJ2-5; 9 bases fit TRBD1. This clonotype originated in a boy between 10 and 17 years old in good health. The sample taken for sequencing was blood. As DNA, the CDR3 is TGTGCCAGCAGCGCCGCTTGGGACAGGGCAGAGACCCAGTACTTC. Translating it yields CASSAAWDRAETQYF. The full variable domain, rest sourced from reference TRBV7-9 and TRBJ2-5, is DTGVSQNPRHKITKRGQNVTFRCDPISEHNRLYWYRQTLGQGPEFLTYFQNEAQLEKSRLLSDRFSAERPKGSFSTLEIQRTEQGDSAMYLCASSAAWDRAETQYFGPGTRLLVL.